One sample yielded the 8 T cell receptor beta chains listed below, sequenced in a study of Tregs in tolerant kidney transplant recipients. Sequencing was performed with immunoSEQ multiplex PCR; in TCRdb, only in-frame clones are kept and a portion is missing. The sample has some 74,000 clones, around 93% seen once; the top ten hold approximately 0.37%. The sample was Tregs from blood, taken before the transplant. The receptors were gathered from a human donor who received a combined kidney and bone marrow transplant.

V gene TRBV18 combines with J gene TRBJ2-6; no definite D call. CDR1 is KGHSH, CDR2 LQKENI, per germline. V lost 3 bases and J lost 0, with 18 bases in between. CDR3 length: 19 residues. The CDR3 DNA sequence: TGTGCCAGCTCACCTTTCGACGTCGATAGCCACTCTGGGGCCAACGTCCTGACTTTC. Translating it yields CASSPFDVDSHSGANVLTF.

The rearrangement links TRBV7-8 to TRBJ2-1; 10 bases are a match to TRBD2. CDR3 length equals 15 residues. Germline CDR1 reads SGHVS; CDR2 reads FQNEAQ. V gave up 6 bases and J gave up 4 bases; unmatched junction bases: 6. DNA for the CDR3: TGTGCCAGCAGTCATCCGGGACTAGCGTACAATGAGCAGTTCTTC. This translates into CASSHPGLAYNEQFF.

Note on this clone: Other DNA sequences in this sample translate to the same CDR3. The chain is built from TRBV15 and TRBJ2-5; possibly TRBD2 for D (7 bases). Germline V gene sequence: CDR1 LNHNV, CDR2 YYDKDF (reference sequence). The V end lost 0 bases, the J end lost 5 bases, and 13 bases lay between the germline ends. The CDR3 runs 15 residues. CDR3 loop: CATSRDGGAQETQYF. CDR3 in DNA: TGTGCCACCAGCAGAGATGGGGGGGCTCAGGAGACCCAGTACTTC. Supplemented by reference TRBV15 and TRBJ2-5, the full variable domain reads DAMVIQNPRYQVTQFGKPVTLSCSQTLNHNVMYWYQQKSSQAPKLLFHYYDKDFNNEADTPDNFQSRRPNTSFCFLDIRSPGLGDTAMYLCATSRDGGAQETQYFGPGTRLLVL.

This chain joins TRBV5-4 and TRBJ2-4; TRBD1 is a possible D gene (6 bases). The CDR3 is 15 amino acids. Trimming cost V 0 bases and J 4 bases, with 11 bases left between them. The germline V gene has CDR1 SGHNT and CDR2 YYREEE (reference sequence). The CDR3 DNA reads TGTGCCAGCAGCTTGGCAGCGGACAGTAAAAACATTCAGTACTTC. Encoded protein: CASSLAADSKNIQYF.

This chain connects TRBV15 to TRBJ2-4; D possibly corresponds to TRBD2 (6 bases). CDR3 size: 14 residues. From germline, CDR1 is LNHNV and CDR2 YYDKDF (reference sequence). Trimming took off 0 bases at V and 8 bases at J, with 11 bases between the two ends. The CDR3: CATSRERELYIQYF. DNA of the CDR3: TGTGCCACCAGCAGAGAACGGGAGCTTTACATTCAGTACTTC. Full variable domain (outside the CDR3, taken from reference TRBV15 and TRBJ2-4): DAMVIQNPRYQVTQFGKPVTLSCSQTLNHNVMYWYQQKSSQAPKLLFHYYDKDFNNEADTPDNFQSRRPNTSFCFLDIRSPGLGDTAMYLCATSRERELYIQYFGAGTRLSVL.

Only a few counts were recorded for this clone. V is TRBV16 and J is TRBJ1-1; D gene uncertain. The length of the CDR3 is 14 residues. V gave up 0 bases and J gave up 4 bases, with 9 bases separating them. Germline V gene lookup returns CDR1 KGHSY and CDR2 FQNENV. CDR3 amino acids: CASSQSREVTEAFF. For the CDR3, the DNA is TGTGCCAGCAGCCAATCCCGCGAGGTCACTGAAGCTTTCTTT.

The chain combines TRBV9 with TRBJ2-1, with D perhaps TRBD1 or TRBD2 (5 bases each). CDR1 and CDR2 (germline): SGDLS, YYNGEE. The CDR3 is made up of 13 amino acids. The V and J ends lost 4 bases and 10 bases respectively, with 15 bases between them. CDR3 bases: TGTGCCAGCAGCCTAGGGACCAAATCAGAGCAGTTCTTC. Protein: CASSLGTKSEQFF.

The chain combines TRBV9 with TRBJ2-3, with D possibly being TRBD1 or TRBD2 (5 bases each). The germline gives CDR1 SGDLS, CDR2 YYNGEE. Trimming left V 6 bases short and J 6 bases short, with 11 bases between. The CDR3 has 12 residues. The CDR3 loop is CASTRGGDTQYF. In DNA form, the CDR3 reads TGTGCCAGCACTCGGGGCGGGGATACGCAGTATTTT.